This TCR beta chain is from a study of cytomegalovirus exposure and HLA in healthy donors. J gave up 3 bases and V 3 bases, and 3 bases lay outside the gene matches. The CDR3 has 14 residues. The germline CDR1 and CDR2 sequences are SGHNT and YYREEE (reference sequence). Primers for the PCR totalled 60 Vbeta and 13 Jbeta. The data were produced by immunoSEQ multiplex PCR, yet TCRdb's version contains in-frame clones alone and is incomplete. Recorded here are roughly 84,000 clones; the top ten clones represent approximately 0.58%. This receptor was identified in a man in his forties or fifties in good health and CMV-seronegative. The sequenced sample was PBMCs. The rearrangement links TRBV5-4 to TRBJ1-3, with 7 nucleotides matching TRBD1. DNA for the CDR3: TGTGCCAGCAGCTCGACAGGGATTGGAAACACCATATATTTT. It specifies CASSSTGIGNTIYF.